The TCR beta chain under discussion was sequenced for a study of blood T cells in healthy people across ages. Whole-study findings and limits: It was held that diversity estimates obtained from one million T cells represented underestimates.

Donor samples were obtained from healthy Caucasian individuals from Russia, aged about 6 to 95. Per sample, at least 6 micrograms of total RNA were extracted. Trimming pared 2 bases from V and 4 bases from J, leaving 12 bases between. Per germline, CDR1 MNHNY and CDR2 SVGAGI (reference sequence). CDR3 size: 15 residues. On this clonotype: Its specificity is not known.

A second PCR, run for 7 to 11 cycles, used a sample-barcoded 5' primer plus a J-beta primer mix. TCRdb reanalysed the 5' RACE reads using MiXCR and keeps one entry per CDR3 protein. The table includes some 800,000 distinct CDR3 sequences, about 42% detected once. The sequence was collected from a man aged 55 to 70 in good health. The rearrangement links TRBV6-6 to TRBJ2-1; D is unresolved. The specimen sequenced was blood. The CDR3 protein is CASSYQQIFYNEQFF. CDR3 coding DNA: TGTGCCAGCAGTTACCAACAGATTTTTTACAATGAGCAGTTCTTC.